These 29 T cell receptor beta chains were all obtained from the same sample, sequenced in a study of cytomegalovirus exposure and HLA in healthy donors. The PCR employed 60 Vbeta primers together with 13 Jbeta primers. The repertoire was sequenced with immunoSEQ multiplex PCR; TCRdb's copy has only in-frame clones and lacks some. The sample lists over 75,000 clones; over 75% were seen once. The specimen sequenced was PBMCs. Receptors originate from a man over 45 in good health and CMV-seropositive.

The CDR3 is CASSQVQTNTGELFF. DNA for the CDR3: TGCGCCAGCAGCCAAGTTCAGACGAACACCGGGGAGCTGTTTTTT. The chain carries TRBV4-1 and TRBJ2-2; unclear D gene. CDR1 is MGHRA and CDR2 is YSYEKL in the germline V gene. V was clipped by 1 base and J by 0 bases, with 6 bases between them. The CDR3 totals 15 residues.

This sequence joins TRBV29-1 and TRBJ1-1; D is unresolved. The germline V gene encodes CDR1 SQVTM and CDR2 ANQGSEA. The CDR3 spans 13 residues. V gave up 4 bases and J gave up 0 bases, with 9 bases separating them. CDR3 coding DNA: TGCAGCGTTGTTACAGCCTTGAACACTGAAGCTTTCTTT. Translating gives CSVVTALNTEAFF. Full variable domain (rest looked up from reference TRBV29-1 and TRBJ1-1): SAVISQKPSRDICQRGTSLTIQCQVDSQVTMMFWYRQQPGQSLTLIATANQGSEATYESGFVIDKFPISRPNLTFSTLTVSNMSPEDSSIYLCSVVTALNTEAFFGQGTRLTVV.

This chain connects TRBV6-1 to TRBJ2-3; TRBD2 matches at 11 bases. With V trimmed by 6 bases and J by 4 bases, 6 bases remained unmatched. Germline V gene data show CDR1 as MNHNS and CDR2 as SASEGT. The CDR3 sequence is 15 residues long. The CDR3 spells CASRKTSGAADTQYF. CDR3 sequence (DNA): TGTGCCAGCAGGAAGACTAGCGGGGCGGCAGATACGCAGTATTTT.

The rearrangement joins TRBV4-2 to TRBJ2-7; D might be TRBD2 (5 bases). The V and J ends lost 0 bases and 1 base respectively, with 16 bases between them. CDR3 length: 17 residues. Germline V CDR1 and CDR2: LGHNA, YNFKEQ. This CDR3 reads CASSQEVQLEGSYEQYF. Here the CDR3 DNA reads TGTGCCAGCAGCCAAGAAGTACAACTAGAGGGTTCCTACGAGCAGTACTTC.

The chain has TRBV4-1 and TRBJ1-1, with TRBD1 as a possible D gene (5 bases). Trimming pared 5 bases from V and 4 bases from J, leaving 11 bases between. CDR1 and CDR2 from the germline V gene are MGHRA and YSYEKL. There are 13 residues in the CDR3. The CDR3 reads CASSFQGATEAFF. Here the CDR3 DNA reads TGCGCCAGCAGCTTCCAGGGTGCCACTGAAGCTTTCTTT.

The J gene is TRBJ2-2, the V gene TRBV7-6, with D tentatively TRBD2 (5 bases). V shed 8 bases and J shed 6 bases, with 7 bases lying between them. Per the germline V gene, CDR1 is SGHVS and CDR2 is FNYEAQ. This CDR3 contains 11 residues. The CDR3 region has the DNA TGTGCCAGCCGCGGGCCCGGGGAGCTGTTTTTT. As protein: CASRGPGELFF.

V usage is TRBV10-2 and J usage is TRBJ2-7; D is unclear. Germline CDR1 and CDR2: WSHSY and SAAADI. This CDR3 is built from 17 residues. V dropped 0 bases and J dropped 2 bases, with 17 bases sitting between them. DNA for the CDR3: TGCGCCAGCAGTGAGTCGAGGCTCTCGTCGTTAACCTACGAGCAGTACTTC. Its translation: CASSESRLSSLTYEQYF.

Note on this clone: Within the sample, other DNA sequences also encode this same CDR3. The chain uses TRBV6-5 and TRBJ1-1, with 7 bases identical to TRBD1. With V trimmed by 7 bases and J by 4 bases, 3 bases remained unmatched. Germline assignment: CDR1 MNHEY and CDR2 SVGAGI. CDR3 length equals 12 residues. Here the CDR3 DNA reads TGTGCCAGCACAAACAGGGGCACTGAAGCTTTCTTT. This sequence encodes CASTNRGTEAFF.

V and J are TRBV7-2 and TRBJ1-5; D is ambiguous. CDR3 length: 12 amino acids. With 3 bases removed from V and 5 bases from J, the gap between germline ends came to 5 bases. Germline loops: CDR1 SGHTA, CDR2 FQGNSA. Written as DNA, the CDR3 is TGTGCCAGCAGCTTCAGTGATCAGCCCCAGCATTTT. Amino acid sequence: CASSFSDQPQHF.

The genes are TRBV5-6 and TRBJ2-7, with D possibly being TRBD2 (5 bases). V gave up 0 bases and J gave up 6 bases, with 13 bases separating them. CDR3 length: 14 amino acids. CDR1 is SGHDT, CDR2 YYEEEE, per germline. The CDR3 loop reads CASSLGMYGIEQYF. The CDR3 bases are TGTGCCAGCAGCTTGGGGATGTACGGGATCGAGCAGTACTTC.

The V and J genes are TRBV7-3 and TRBJ1-4, with a tentative D call TRBD1 (6 bases). This CDR3 is 14 amino acids long. The germline V gene has CDR1 SGHTA and CDR2 FQGTGA. The V and J ends lost 1 base and 10 bases respectively, with 13 bases between them. CDR3 nucleotides: TGTGCCAGCAGCTTAATTGGGGGCGAGGGAAAACTGTTTTTT. Translating it yields CASSLIGGEGKLFF.

In its sample, this clone was seen once. The chain couples TRBV7-3 to TRBJ1-1; unclear D gene. CDR1 SGHTA and CDR2 FQGTGA come from the germline V gene. The CDR3 extends over 16 amino acids. V lost 5 bases and J 5 bases, leaving 21 bases between the germline ends. CDR3: CASSPTGRGWETEAFF. The CDR3, as DNA: TGTGCCAGCAGCCCAACGGGTCGGGGATGGGAGACTGAAGCTTTCTTT.

V and J are TRBV29-1 and TRBJ2-3; the D is unclear. V was shortened by 6 bases and J by 5 bases, with 9 bases between the two germline ends. CDR3 size: 11 residues. The germline CDR1 and CDR2 sequences are SQVTM and ANQGSEA. CDR3 region: CSVNRVDTQYF. CDR3 DNA sequence: TGCAGCGTGAATAGAGTAGATACGCAGTATTTT.

This sequence joins TRBV9 and TRBJ2-7; D is possibly TRBD2 (5 bases). Trimming removed 0 bases from V and 0 bases from J, with 10 bases in between. The germline V gene encodes CDR1 SGDLS and CDR2 YYNGEE. The CDR3 has 15 residues. The CDR3: CASSVGAVASYEQYF. The CDR3 DNA follows: TGTGCCAGCAGCGTAGGAGCGGTCGCCTCCTACGAGCAGTACTTC.

This clone was observed a handful of times. This chain links TRBV27 with TRBJ1-4, with D unresolved. Germline V gene lookup returns CDR1 MNHEY and CDR2 SMNVEV (reference sequence). V lost 3 bases to trimming and J lost 7 bases, with 9 bases between them. The CDR3 sequence is 13 residues long. The CDR3 nucleotides are TGTGCCAGCAGTTTCCAACGGAGTGAAAAACTGTTTTTT. The encoded protein is CASSFQRSEKLFF.

V and J are TRBV10-3 and TRBJ1-4; 7 nucleotides match TRBD1. V was clipped by 7 bases and J by 4 bases; unmatched bases: 3. The CDR3 is 13 residues long. Germline V gene data show CDR1 as ENHRY and CDR2 as SYGVKD. This chain's CDR3 is CAIKGQINEKLFF. The CDR3 bases are TGTGCCATCAAGGGACAGATTAATGAAAAACTGTTTTTT.

With respect to this clone: A read error may produce the germline difference seen at one junction end. The rearrangement joins TRBV5-4 to TRBJ2-3; 11 bases are shared with TRBD2. Germline loops: CDR1 SGHNT, CDR2 YYREEE (reference sequence). The CDR3 consists of 14 residues. The CDR3: CARSSPSGGDTQYF. CDR3 DNA sequence: TGTGCCCGCAGCTCACCTAGCGGGGGGGATACGCAGTATTTT.

The CDR3 sequence is CASSQANSYEQYF. The CDR3 DNA follows: TGTGCCAGCAGCCAGGCCAACTCCTACGAGCAGTACTTC. This rearrangement joins TRBV14 to TRBJ2-7; D gene unclear. The CDR3 spans 13 residues. Per germline, CDR1 SGHDN and CDR2 FVKESK. Trimming took 3 bases from V and 0 from J, leaving 6 bases between them.

The CDR3 region is CASSLARAETQYF. The CDR3 DNA follows: TGTGCCAGCAGCTTAGCCCGAGCGGAGACCCAGTACTTC. The V gene is TRBV7-8, the J gene TRBJ2-5; D not certain. The length of the CDR3 is 13 residues. V shed 0 bases and J shed 5 bases, with 7 bases lying between them. Germline loops: CDR1 SGHVS, CDR2 FQNEAQ.

This clone was picked up a small number of times. This chain uses TRBV2 with TRBJ2-2, with D possibly being TRBD2 (5 bases). Per germline, CDR1 SNHLY and CDR2 FYNNEI. This CDR3 spans 15 amino acids. The ends were cut back, 4 bases at V and 0 bases at J, with 9 bases in the middle. CDR3 in amino acids: CASSGGQPNTGELFF. The CDR3 bases are TGTGCCAGCAGTGGCGGGCAGCCGAACACCGGGGAGCTGTTTTTT. Full variable domain (remainder filled in from reference TRBV2 and TRBJ2-2): EPEVTQTPSHQVTQMGQEVILRCVPISNHLYFYWYRQILGQKVEFLVSFYNNEISEKSEIFDDQFSVERPDGSNFTLKIRSTKLEDSAMYFCASSGGQPNTGELFFGEGSRLTVL.

This clone appeared once. The chain joins TRBV6-5 to TRBJ2-5, with 12 nucleotides matching TRBD2. Germline V gene lookup returns CDR1 MNHEY and CDR2 SVGAGI. There are 15 residues in the CDR3. The V segment lost 6 bases and the J segment 5 bases; nucleotides outside the gene matches: 7. CDR3 DNA: TGTGCCAGCAGCTCTAGCGGGGGGGCCAGGGAGACCCAGTACTTC. Translation: CASSSSGGARETQYF.

This chain connects TRBV5-1 to TRBJ2-7; 11 bases line up with TRBD2. This CDR3 comprises 15 residues. Germline V gives CDR1 SGHRS, CDR2 YFSETQ. V dropped 1 base and J dropped 2; count of bases not matched to a gene: 2. Written as DNA, the CDR3 is TGCGCCAGCAGCTTGACTAGCGGGGGCCCCTACGAGCAGTACTTC. Protein sequence: CASSLTSGGPYEQYF.

The J gene is TRBJ1-2, the V gene TRBV27, with 10 bases lining up with TRBD1. Trimming cost V 5 bases and J 4 bases; bases outside gene matches: 4. The germline gives CDR1 MNHEY, CDR2 SMNVEV (reference sequence). The CDR3 length is 14 residues. DNA of the CDR3: TGTGCCAGCAGTCCCGGGACAGGGGTCTATGGCTACACCTTC. This encodes CASSPGTGVYGYTF.

The V gene is TRBV4-3, the J gene TRBJ2-2; maybe TRBD2 (6 bases). The germline V gene encodes CDR1 LGHNA and CDR2 YSLEER. This CDR3 region has 18 residues. V shed 1 base and J shed 5 bases, with 20 bases lying between them. The DNA of the CDR3 is TGCGCCAGCAGCCAAGGCAGGGAGTGGGGGGTGACGACCGGGGAGCTGTTTTTT. Translation: CASSQGREWGVTTGELFF.

This chain joins TRBV9 and TRBJ1-2; D perhaps matches TRBD1 (5 bases). Per the germline V gene, CDR1 is SGDLS and CDR2 is YYNGEE. V was shortened by 4 bases and J by 1 base, with 11 bases between the two germline ends. This CDR3 has 14 amino acids. DNA for the CDR3: TGTGCCAGCAGCTATGGGGCCGGTAACTATGGCTACACCTTC. Its protein product is CASSYGAGNYGYTF.

The chain joins TRBV19 to TRBJ2-5; TRBD1 agrees at 7 bases. Germline V gene sequence: CDR1 LNHDA, CDR2 SQIVND (reference sequence). The V and J ends lost 6 bases and 5 bases, in that order; junction bases with no gene match: 6. This CDR3 region has 13 residues. The CDR3 region has the DNA TGTGCCAGTAGCACAGGGGCGAGGGAGACCCAGTACTTC. This gives the protein CASSTGARETQYF.

The chain uses TRBV18 and TRBJ2-2; 9 positions agree with TRBD1. The V gene's germline CDR1 is KGHSH and CDR2 LQKENI. V gave up 6 bases and J gave up 6 bases; unmatched junction bases: 11. CDR3 length: 16 residues. CDR3 in DNA: TGTGCCAGCTCGGTCCGGGACAGGGCGCTCCCCGGGGAGCTGTTTTTT. It specifies CASSVRDRALPGELFF.

This clone was picked up one time. The chain has TRBV25-1 and TRBJ2-1; D uncertain. Per the germline V gene, CDR1 is MGHDK and CDR2 is SYGVNS. V lost 7 bases and J 2 bases, leaving 12 bases between the germline ends. CDR3 length: 14 residues. CDR3 nucleotide sequence: TGTGCCAGCATGGCAGGAACGACCTACAATGAGCAGTTCTTC. This sequence encodes CASMAGTTYNEQFF. The entire variable domain, with the rest obtained from reference TRBV25-1 and TRBJ2-1, is as follows: EADIYQTPRYLVIGTGKKITLECSQTMGHDKMYWYQQDPGMELHLIHYSYGVNSTEKGDLSSESTVSRIRTEHFPLTLESARPSHTSQYLCASMAGTTYNEQFFGPGTRLTVL.

On this clone itself: The junction shows a germline mismatch at one end, possibly a read error. The chain carries TRBV28 and TRBJ1-2; 8 bases are shared with TRBD1. The CDR3 length is 15 residues. The germline V gene has CDR1 MDHEN and CDR2 SYDVKM. The CDR3 DNA follows: TGTGCCAGCAGGACGGCAGGGGGCGCGGACTATGGCTACCCCTTC. Protein product: CASRTAGGADYGYPF.